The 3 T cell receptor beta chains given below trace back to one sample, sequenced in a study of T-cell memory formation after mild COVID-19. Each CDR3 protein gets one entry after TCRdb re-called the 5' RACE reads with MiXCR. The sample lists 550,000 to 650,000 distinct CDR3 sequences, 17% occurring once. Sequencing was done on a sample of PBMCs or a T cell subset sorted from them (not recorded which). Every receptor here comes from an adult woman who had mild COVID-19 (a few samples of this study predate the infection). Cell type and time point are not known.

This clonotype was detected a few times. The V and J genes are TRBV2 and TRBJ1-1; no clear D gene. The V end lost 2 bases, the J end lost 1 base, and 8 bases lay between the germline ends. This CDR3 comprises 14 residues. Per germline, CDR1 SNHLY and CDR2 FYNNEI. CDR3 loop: CASSETAGNTEAFF. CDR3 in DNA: TGTGCCAGCAGTGAAACGGCCGGGAACACTGAAGCTTTCTTT.

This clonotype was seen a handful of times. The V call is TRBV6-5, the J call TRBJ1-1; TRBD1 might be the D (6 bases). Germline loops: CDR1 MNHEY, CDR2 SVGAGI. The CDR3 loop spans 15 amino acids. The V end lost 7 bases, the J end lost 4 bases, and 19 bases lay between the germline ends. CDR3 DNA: TGTGCCAGCATACGAGGGAAAACAGGGTTCACTGAAGCTTTCTTT. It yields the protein CASIRGKTGFTEAFF.

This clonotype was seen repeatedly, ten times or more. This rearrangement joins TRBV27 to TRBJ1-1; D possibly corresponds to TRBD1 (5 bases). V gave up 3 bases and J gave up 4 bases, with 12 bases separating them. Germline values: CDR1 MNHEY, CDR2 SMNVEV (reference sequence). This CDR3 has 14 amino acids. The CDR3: CASSLEGPATEAFF. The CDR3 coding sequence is TGTGCCAGCAGTTTGGAGGGGCCAGCCACTGAAGCTTTCTTT.